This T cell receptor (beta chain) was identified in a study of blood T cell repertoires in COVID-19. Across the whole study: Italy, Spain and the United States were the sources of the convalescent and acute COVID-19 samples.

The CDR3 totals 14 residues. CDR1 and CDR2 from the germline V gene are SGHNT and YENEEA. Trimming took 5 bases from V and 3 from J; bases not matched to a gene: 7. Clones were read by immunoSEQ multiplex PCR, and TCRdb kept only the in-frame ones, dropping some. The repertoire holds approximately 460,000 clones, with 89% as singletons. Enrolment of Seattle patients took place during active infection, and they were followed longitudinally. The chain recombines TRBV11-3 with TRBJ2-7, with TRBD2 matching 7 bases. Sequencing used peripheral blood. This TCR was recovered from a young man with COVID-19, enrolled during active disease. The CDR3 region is CASSVGTTYYEQYF. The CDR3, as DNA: TGTGCCAGCAGCGTGGGGACTACCTACTACGAGCAGTACTTC.